One sample yielded the 7 T cell receptor beta chains listed below, sequenced in a study of T cells after yellow fever vaccination. TCRdb independently ran MiXCR on the 5' RACE reads; one entry per CDR3 protein. Of around 350,000 distinct CDR3 sequences listed, 6.2% are singletons. The sequenced sample was PBMCs, obtained 5 days after the yellow fever booster vaccination. These receptors all come from a man aged 25 to 45 who received the YFV17D yellow fever vaccine.

This clonotype was seen only a few times. The rearrangement links TRBV12-3 or TRBV12-4 to TRBJ2-5; 13 bases fit TRBD2. This CDR3 spans 15 amino acids. Germline trimming cut 8 bases from V and 4 bases from J; bases unmatched to any gene: 7. The CDR3 sequence is CASRGLAGLRETQYF. As DNA, the CDR3 is TGTGCCAGCCGGGGACTAGCGGGATTACGAGAGACCCAGTACTTC.

The J gene is TRBJ2-1, the V gene TRBV4-1; 8 bases agree with TRBD2. The length of the CDR3 is 16 residues. From germline, CDR1 is MGHRA and CDR2 YSYEKL. The trim removed 5 bases at V and 7 bases at J, leaving 13 bases unmatched. The CDR3 loop is CASSSRGAGVGNEQFF. The CDR3 DNA follows: TGCGCCAGCAGCTCGCGAGGAGCGGGAGTGGGTAATGAGCAGTTCTTC.

This clonotype was observed at least ten times. The chain uses TRBV10-3 and TRBJ2-3; maybe TRBD2 (6 bases). V was pared by 3 bases and J by 0 bases, with 10 bases between. CDR3 length: 15 residues. Per germline, CDR1 ENHRY and CDR2 SYGVKD. The CDR3 coding sequence is TGTGCCATCAGTGAAAGCGGGTATAGCACAGATACGCAGTATTTT. Translating it yields CAISESGYSTDTQYF.

This clonotype was seen more than once but under ten times. The chain links TRBV29-1 to TRBJ2-2; no firm D call. Trimming shortened V by 4 bases and J by 6 bases, and 6 bases separated the two germline ends. Germline V lookup: CDR1 SQVTM, CDR2 ANQGSEA. CDR3 length equals 11 residues. The CDR3 DNA sequence: TGCAGCGTTGGGGCAGCCGGGGAGCTGTTTTTT. It translates to CSVGAAGELFF.

This clonotype showed up many times. The chain carries TRBV18 and TRBJ2-2; D may match TRBD1 or TRBD2 (5 bases each). Trimming removed 2 bases at V and 7 bases at J, with 8 bases between. The CDR3 length is 13 residues. Looked up from germline, CDR1 is KGHSH and CDR2 is LQKENI. This chain's CDR3 is CASSPGTIGELFF. CDR3 in DNA: TGTGCCAGCTCACCAGGGACGATCGGGGAGCTGTTTTTT.

CDR3 bases: TGTGCCAGCAGCTACCTGTACGGGGGCGCGGTAGATACGCAGTATTTT. Its translation is CASSYLYGGAVDTQYF. The chain is built from TRBV12-3 or TRBV12-4 and TRBJ2-3; D may correspond to TRBD1 or TRBD2 (6 bases each). The CDR3 runs to 16 residues. Trimming stripped 6 bases from V and 5 bases from J, with 21 bases between.

This clonotype was counted many times. The V gene is TRBV20-1, the J gene TRBJ1-2; 7 nucleotides agree with TRBD1. The CDR3 spans 12 residues. CDR1 and CDR2 from the germline V gene are DFQATT and SNEGSKA (reference sequence). The CDR3 sequence: CKNRGSDRGYTF. The CDR3 region has the DNA TGCAAAAACAGGGGATCAGATCGTGGCTACACCTTC.